The subject of this entry is one TCR beta chain. Its antigen has not been determined. No base quality information exists; no much larger clone differs at one position. Patients with a history of autoimmune disease or receiving systemic immunosuppression were excluded from the trial. Peripheral blood for TCR sequencing was drawn from every dose cohort at baseline, at cycle 4 day 1 and at cycle 7 day 1. The samples were taken from a phase I, first-in-human, multicenter, open-label dose-escalation trial of ivuxolimab. Adults with locally advanced or metastatic melanoma, renal cell, hepatocellular, or head and neck squamous cell carcinoma were enrolled in the trial. Before TCR sequencing, CD4+ T cells and CD8+ T cells from peripheral blood were sorted into separate populations. For sequencing of the TCRbeta CDR3 region, genomic DNA was extracted from the sorted cells. The immunoSEQ Assay was used for sequencing of TCRbeta CDR3 regions. Drawn from immuneACCESS, this table holds only the in-frame rearrangements with V and J called that TCRdb kept. Clones are partly lost; checked studies trace under half to an unresolved V gene and leave the rest unexplained. The sample table contains over 90,000 clones; only one count was recorded for roughly 94% of them. The biggest ten clones account for around 0.17% of the sample.

This sample stems from a study of OX40 agonist ivuxolimab in advanced cancers. A note on the overall study: Ivuxolimab was a fully human IgG2 agonistic monoclonal antibody targeting the costimulatory receptor OX40 (CD134). Intravenous ivuxolimab was administered to patients every 2 weeks at six dose levels: 0.01, 0.1, 0.3, 1.5, 3 and 10 mg/kg. Among the 50 to 55 dose-escalation patients, some 20 had hepatocellular carcinoma, approximately 15 melanoma, 9 renal cell carcinoma and 9 head and neck cancer. In the dose-escalation cohort, 82.7% of patients were male, and the mean age was roughly 60 years, with a range of about 23 to 90. Prior anti-PD-1, anti-PD-L1 or anti-CTLA-4 therapy was permitted, and checkpoint inhibitors had been received by more than 35% of dose-escalation patients. Partial responses were achieved by three dose-escalation patients, of whom one had hepatocellular carcinoma and two had cutaneous melanoma. Peripheral TCRbeta sequencing aimed to test whether ivuxolimab altered TCR sequence diversity and caused clonal T-cell expansion. The paper describes the monotherapy dose-escalation part (N ≈ 50 patients) of the phase I trial of ivuxolimab. The full study reports these points: At doses from 0.1 to 3.0 mg/kg, clonal expansion was seen in both CD4+ and CD8+ blood T cells between baseline and week 6. In the 0.1-3.0 mg/kg groups, partial responders were among the patients with the lowest normalized peripheral clonal expansion, particularly in CD8+ T cells. Which antigens the clonally expanded peripheral T cells were specific for was not determined. Low levels of normalized T-cell clonal expansion were also seen in some nonresponding patients. After ivuxolimab, CD8+ T cells had more expanded clones than CD4+ T cells on average.

CDR1 SGDLS and CDR2 YYNGEE are derived from the germline V gene. The CDR3 has 15 amino acids, counting the end cysteine and phenylalanine. CDR3 DNA is the only sequence kept; it has 45 bases, read in frame from the first base. Trimming leaves V shorter by 3 bases and J shorter by 4 bases, with the junction holding 9 bases beyond the gene matches. This sequence uses TRBV9 and TRBJ2-5; TRBD1 fits 7 bases in the junction. The sequencing here drew on CD4+ or CD8+ T cells sorted from blood, taken in a trial of the OX40 agonist ivuxolimab. The receptor was derived from an adult with an advanced solid tumor such as melanoma, head and neck, liver or kidney cancer. Read as DNA, the sequence is TGTGCCAGCAGCGCAGAGACAGGGTGGAGAGAGACCCAGTACTTC. It codes for CASSAETGWRETQYF. The full variable domain, with segments outside the CDR3 supplied by the reference TRBV9 and TRBJ2-5 proteins, appears as DSGVTQTPKHLITATGQRVTLRCSPRSGDLSVYWYQQSLDQGLQFLIQYYNGEERAKGNILERFSAQQFPDLHSELNLSSLELGDSALYFCASSAETGWRETQYFGPGTRLLVL.